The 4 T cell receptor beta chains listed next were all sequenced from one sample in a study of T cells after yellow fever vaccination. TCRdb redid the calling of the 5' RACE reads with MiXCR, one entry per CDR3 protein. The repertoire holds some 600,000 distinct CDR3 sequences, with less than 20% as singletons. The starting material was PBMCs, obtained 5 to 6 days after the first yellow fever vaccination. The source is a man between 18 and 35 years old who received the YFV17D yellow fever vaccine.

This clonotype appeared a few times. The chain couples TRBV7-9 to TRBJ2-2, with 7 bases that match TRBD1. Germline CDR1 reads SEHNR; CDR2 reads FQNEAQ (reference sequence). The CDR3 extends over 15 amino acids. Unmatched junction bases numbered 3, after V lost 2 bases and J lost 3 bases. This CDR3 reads CASSLHQGDTGELFF. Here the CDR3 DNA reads TGTGCCAGCAGCTTACATCAGGGGGACACCGGGGAGCTGTTTTTT.

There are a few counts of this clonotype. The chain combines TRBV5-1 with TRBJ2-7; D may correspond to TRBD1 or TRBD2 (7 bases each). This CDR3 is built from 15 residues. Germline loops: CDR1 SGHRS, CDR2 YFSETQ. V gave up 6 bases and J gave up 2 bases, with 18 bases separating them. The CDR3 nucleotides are TGCGCCAGCAAACTCCAGGGGGGGGCAGCCTACGAGCAGTACTTC. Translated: CASKLQGGAAYEQYF. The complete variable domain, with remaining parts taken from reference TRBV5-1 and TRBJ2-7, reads KAGVTQTPRYLIKTRGQQVTLSCSPISGHRSVSWYQQTPGQGLQFLFEYFSETQRNKGNFPGRFSGRQFSNSRSEMNVSTLELGDSALYLCASKLQGGAAYEQYFGPGTRLTVT.

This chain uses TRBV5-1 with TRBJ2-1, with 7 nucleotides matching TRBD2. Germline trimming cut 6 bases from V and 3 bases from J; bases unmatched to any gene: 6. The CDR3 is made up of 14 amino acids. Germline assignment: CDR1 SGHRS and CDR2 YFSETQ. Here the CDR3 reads CASTVGRGYNEQFF. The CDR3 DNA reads TGCGCCAGCACCGTGGGGAGGGGCTACAATGAGCAGTTCTTC.

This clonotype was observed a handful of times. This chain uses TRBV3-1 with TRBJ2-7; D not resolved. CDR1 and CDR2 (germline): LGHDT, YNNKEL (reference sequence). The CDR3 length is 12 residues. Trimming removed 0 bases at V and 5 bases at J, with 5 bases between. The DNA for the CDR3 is TGTGCCAGCAGCCAAGATCTGAACGAGCAGTACTTC. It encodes CASSQDLNEQYF.